Listed below are T cell receptor beta chains from one sample, sequenced in a study of cytomegalovirus exposure and HLA in healthy donors. Using immunoSEQ multiplex PCR, the repertoire was profiled, and TCRdb retains in-frame clones only, with some absent. The sample lists some 120,000 clones, over 60% occurring once. Sequencing used PBMCs. These receptors were collected from a woman between 40 and 50 years old in good health and CMV-seronegative. Each CDR3 is given with its conserved first and last residue. A D gene is named only where the DNA matches it firmly. The size entry is marked missing in some rows and otherwise reads once, few, many or a size class.

D,V,size,length,J,CDR3,DNA
TRBD2,TRBV7-9,-,15,TRBJ2-7,CASSPLLAGAHEQYF,TGTGCCAGCAGCCCCCTCCTAGCGGGAGCACACGAGCAGTACTTC
-,TRBV6-6,-,16,TRBJ2-3,CASSYGPRQGTDTQYF,TGTGCCAGCAGTTACGGGCCACGGCAAGGCACAGATACGCAGTATTTT
TRBD1,TRBV2,-,14,TRBJ1-1,CASNLNRGLTEAFF,TGTGCCAGCAACCTAAACAGGGGATTAACTGAAGCTTTCTTT
TRBD2,TRBV11-2,-,14,TRBJ2-3,CASSLSGGEDTQYF,TGTGCCAGCAGCTTGTCGGGGGGGGAAGATACGCAGTATTTT
TRBD1,TRBV7-2,-,15,TRBJ1-6,CASSSGTGGRSPLHF,TGTGCCAGCAGCTCCGGGACAGGGGGACGTTCACCCCTCCACTTT
-,TRBV7-2,-,15,TRBJ2-7,CASSLVPSGSYEQYF,TGTGCCAGCAGCTTAGTACCATCAGGGTCCTACGAGCAGTACTTC
TRBD2,TRBV5-6,-,15,TRBJ2-1,CASSWTSGGVNEQFF,TGTGCCAGCAGCTGGACTAGCGGGGGGGTCAATGAGCAGTTCTTC
TRBD2,TRBV10-3,-,14,TRBJ2-7,CAINGASGSDEQYF,TGTGCCATCAACGGGGCTAGCGGGAGTGACGAGCAGTACTTC
-,TRBV27,once,13,TRBJ2-7,CASSMGQTYEQYF,TGTGCCAGCAGTATGGGACAAACCTACGAGCAGTACTTC
TRBD2,TRBV4-1,-,15,TRBJ2-1,CASSPRLAGDNEQFF,TGCGCCAGCAGCCCCCGACTAGCGGGAGACAATGAGCAGTTCTTC
-,TRBV19,-,14,TRBJ2-7,CASSMEPGVYEQYF,TGTGCCAGTAGTATGGAGCCAGGGGTCTACGAGCAGTACTTC
-,TRBV7-2,-,13,TRBJ1-1,CASSRGQHTEAFF,TGTGCCAGCAGCCGAGGACAGCACACTGAAGCTTTCTTT
TRBD1,TRBV19,-,14,TRBJ1-4,CASKGTVNNEKLFF,TGTGCCAGTAAAGGGACAGTTAATAATGAAAAACTGTTTTTT
TRBD1,TRBV6-5,-,13,TRBJ1-1,CASSGYRGTEAFF,TGTGCCAGCAGTGGCTACAGGGGCACTGAAGCTTTCTTT
-,TRBV6-1,-,15,TRBJ1-2,CASSEAPTVETSYTF,TGTGCCAGCAGTGAAGCACCGACAGTAGAAACCAGCTACACCTTC
-,TRBV11-2,-,12,TRBJ2-4,CASSLYKNIQYF,TGTGCCAGCAGCCTGTACAAAAACATTCAGTACTTC
TRBD2,TRBV6-6,once,13,TRBJ2-5,CASSYSGGETQYF,TGTGCCAGCAGTTACTCGGGGGGGGAGACCCAGTACTTC
TRBD1,TRBV10-3,-,15,TRBJ2-1,CAISLGTGGYNEQFF,TGTGCCATCTCTTTAGGGACAGGGGGCTACAATGAGCAGTTCTTC
-,TRBV5-6,once,18,TRBJ2-3,CASSLASGGAGVTDTQYF,TGTGCCAGCAGCTTGGCCTCAGGGGGAGCGGGAGTTACAGATACGCAGTATTTT